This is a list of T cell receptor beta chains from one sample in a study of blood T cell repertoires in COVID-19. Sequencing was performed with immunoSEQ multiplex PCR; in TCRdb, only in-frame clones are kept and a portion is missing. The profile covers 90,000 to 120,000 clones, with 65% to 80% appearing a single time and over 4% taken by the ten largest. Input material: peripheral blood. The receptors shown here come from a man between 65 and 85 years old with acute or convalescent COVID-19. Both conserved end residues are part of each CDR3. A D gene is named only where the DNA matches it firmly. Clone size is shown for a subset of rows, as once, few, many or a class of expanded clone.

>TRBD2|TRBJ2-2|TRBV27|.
CASSSGTSGTGELFF
TGTGCCAGCAGTTCCGGGACTAGCGGCACCGGGGAGCTGTTTTTT
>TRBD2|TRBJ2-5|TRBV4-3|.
CASSQGGPREGPETQYF
TGCGCCAGCAGCCAAGGGGGCCCTCGGGAGGGTCCAGAGACCCAGTACTTC
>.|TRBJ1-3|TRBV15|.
CATREETGWGNTIYF
TGTGCCACCCGAGAGGAAACAGGCTGGGGAAACACCATATATTTT
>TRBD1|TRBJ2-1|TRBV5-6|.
CASSLEAGGSPSEQFF
TGTGCCAGCAGCTTGGAGGCAGGGGGCTCACCATCGGAGCAGTTCTTC
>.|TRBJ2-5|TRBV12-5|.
CASSQGLGQETQYF
TGTGCTAGTTCCCAGGGGTTGGGCCAAGAGACCCAGTACTTC
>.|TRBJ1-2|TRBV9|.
CASSAGLGGTYGYTF
TGTGCCAGCAGCGCTGGTCTCGGAGGAACCTATGGCTACACCTTC
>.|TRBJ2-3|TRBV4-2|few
CASSQGPTDTQYF
TGTGCCAGCAGCCAAGGGCCCACAGATACGCAGTATTTT
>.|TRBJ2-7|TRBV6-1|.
CASSVRTGRGSSYEQYF
TGTGCCAGCAGTGTACGTACAGGCCGAGGAAGCTCCTACGAGCAGTACTTC
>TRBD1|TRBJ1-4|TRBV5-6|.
CASSFNPGQNEKLFF
TGTGCCAGCAGCTTTAATCCGGGACAGAACGAAAAACTGTTTTTT
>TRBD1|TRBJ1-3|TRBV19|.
CASSTGTDTIYF
TGTGCCAGTAGTACAGGGACAGACACCATATATTTT
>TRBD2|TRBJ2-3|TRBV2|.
CASKRTSGGADTQYF
TGTGCCAGCAAGAGAACTAGCGGGGGGGCAGATACGCAGTATTTT
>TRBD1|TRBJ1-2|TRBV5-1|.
CASSPGTAYGYTF
TGCGCCAGCAGCCCCGGGACAGCTTATGGCTACACCTTC
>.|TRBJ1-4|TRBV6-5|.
CASRLAVANEKLFF
TGTGCCAGCAGACTCGCGGTTGCTAATGAAAAACTGTTTTTT
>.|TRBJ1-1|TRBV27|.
CASTSHGGTEAFF
TGTGCCAGCACTAGCCATGGGGGGACTGAAGCTTTCTTT
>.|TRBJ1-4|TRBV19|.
CASRGGGNEKLFF
TGTGCCAGCCGGGGCGGGGGAAATGAAAAACTGTTTTTT
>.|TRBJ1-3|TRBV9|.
CASSREIEDLGNTIYF
TGTGCCAGCAGCCGGGAAATAGAGGACCTAGGGAACACCATATATTTT
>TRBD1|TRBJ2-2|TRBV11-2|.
CASSRSQGVTGELFF
TGTGCCAGCAGCCGATCACAGGGGGTCACCGGGGAGCTGTTTTTT
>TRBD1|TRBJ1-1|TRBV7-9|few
CASSDGQGRTEAFF
TGTGCCAGCAGCGACGGACAGGGTCGGACTGAAGCTTTCTTT
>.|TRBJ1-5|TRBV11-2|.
CASSLGQGPNQPQHF
TGTGCCAGCAGCTTGGGGCAGGGGCCCAATCAGCCCCAGCATTTT
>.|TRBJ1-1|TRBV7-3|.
CASSLRWGAEAFF
TGTGCCAGCAGCTTAAGATGGGGCGCTGAAGCTTTCTTT
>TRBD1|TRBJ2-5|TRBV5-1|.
CASSPTGVGETQYF
TGCGCCAGCAGCCCTACAGGGGTTGGAGAGACCCAGTACTTC
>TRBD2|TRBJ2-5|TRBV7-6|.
CASSPGRTSGEETQYF
TGTGCCAGCAGCCCAGGCAGGACTAGCGGGGAAGAGACCCAGTACTTC
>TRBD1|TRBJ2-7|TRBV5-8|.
CASSLDTGTGGHEQYF
TGTGCCAGCAGCTTAGACACCGGGACAGGGGGCCACGAGCAGTACTTC
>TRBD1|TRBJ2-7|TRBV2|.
CASTLDRASSYEQYF
TGTGCCAGCACCTTAGACAGGGCGAGCTCCTACGAGCAGTACTTC
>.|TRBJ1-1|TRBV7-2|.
CASSSPVRSEAFF
TGTGCCAGCAGCTCTCCTGTTCGGTCTGAAGCTTTCTTT
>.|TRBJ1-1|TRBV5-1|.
CASSLQPGNTEAFF
TGCGCCAGCAGCTTGCAACCGGGGAACACTGAAGCTTTCTTT
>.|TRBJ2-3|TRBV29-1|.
CSVVRSNTDTQYF
TGCAGCGTTGTGCGTTCTAACACAGATACGCAGTATTTT
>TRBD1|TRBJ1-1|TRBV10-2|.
CASSDAGTANTEAFF
TGCGCCAGCAGTGATGCCGGGACAGCGAACACTGAAGCTTTCTTT
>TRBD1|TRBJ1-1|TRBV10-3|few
CAISGTGNTEAFF
TGTGCCATCAGCGGGACAGGGAACACTGAAGCTTTCTTT
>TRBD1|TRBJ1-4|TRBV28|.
CASSPSTGPNEKLFF
TGTGCCAGCAGTCCCTCGACAGGGCCTAATGAAAAACTGTTTTTT
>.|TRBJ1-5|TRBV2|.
CASSELDTYSNQPQHF
TGTGCCAGCAGTGAATTGGACACGTATAGCAATCAGCCCCAGCATTTT
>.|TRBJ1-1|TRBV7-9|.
CASSPGTNTEAFF
TGTGCCAGCAGCCCAGGGACAAACACTGAAGCTTTCTTT
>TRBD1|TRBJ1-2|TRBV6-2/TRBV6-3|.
CASSDHGTGGFHGYTF
TGTGCCAGCAGCGACCACGGGACAGGGGGATTCCATGGCTACACCTTC
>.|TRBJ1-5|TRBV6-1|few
CASSEGQGNLQPQHF
TGTGCCAGCAGTGAAGGGCAGGGAAACCTCCAGCCCCAGCATTTT
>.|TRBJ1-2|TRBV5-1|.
CASSLTGPNYGYTF
TGCGCCAGCAGCTTGACAGGGCCCAACTATGGCTACACCTTC
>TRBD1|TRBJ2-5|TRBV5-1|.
CASSSTGQGAKTQYF
TGCGCCAGCAGCTCTACGGGACAGGGGGCTAAGACCCAGTACTTC
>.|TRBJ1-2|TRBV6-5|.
CASRVTENYGYTF
TGTGCCAGCAGAGTGACGGAGAACTATGGCTACACCTTC
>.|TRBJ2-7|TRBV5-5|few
CASSWEDYEQYF
TGTGCCAGCAGCTGGGAGGACTACGAGCAGTACTTC
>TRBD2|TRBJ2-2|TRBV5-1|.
CARSREGGAGELFF
TGCGCCCGCAGCCGGGAGGGGGGGGCCGGGGAGCTGTTTTTT
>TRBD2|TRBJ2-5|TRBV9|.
CASSVATGGVQETQYF
TGTGCCAGCAGCGTAGCTACGGGGGGGGTCCAAGAGACCCAGTACTTC
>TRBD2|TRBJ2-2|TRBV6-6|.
CASSLSTSGGNTGELFF
TGTGCCAGCAGTCTCTCGACTAGCGGGGGGAACACCGGGGAGCTGTTTTTT
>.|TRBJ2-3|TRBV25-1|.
CASSGKGGAGDTQYF
TGTGCCAGCAGTGGTAAAGGGGGGGCCGGAGATACGCAGTATTTT
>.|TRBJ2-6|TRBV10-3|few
CASGPGGSGANVLTF
TGTGCCTCCGGACCCGGAGGGTCTGGGGCCAACGTCCTGACTTTC
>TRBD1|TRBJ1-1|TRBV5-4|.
CASSLGGRDSEAFF
TGTGCCAGCAGCTTAGGGGGGCGGGACAGCGAAGCTTTCTTT
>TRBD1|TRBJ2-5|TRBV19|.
CASSRSGQGRQETQYF
TGTGCCAGTAGTAGATCGGGACAGGGCCGACAAGAGACCCAGTACTTC
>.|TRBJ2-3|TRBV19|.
CASSISVAPSTDTQYF
TGTGCCAGTAGTATTTCGGTAGCACCCAGCACAGATACGCAGTATTTT
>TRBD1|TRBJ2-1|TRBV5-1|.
CASSYGQVQFF
TGCGCCAGCAGCTATGGACAGGTCCAGTTCTTC
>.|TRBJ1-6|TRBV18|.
CASSPSAGGGQGSPLHF
TGTGCCAGCTCACCTTCCGCGGGCGGGGGGCAAGGTTCACCCCTCCACTTT
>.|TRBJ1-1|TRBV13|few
CASSLEGAIAEAFF
TGTGCCAGCAGCTTAGAAGGGGCGATAGCTGAAGCTTTCTTT
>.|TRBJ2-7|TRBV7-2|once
CASSLAGRVDAYEQYF
TGTGCCAGCAGCTTAGCGGGCAGGGTCGACGCCTACGAGCAGTACTTC
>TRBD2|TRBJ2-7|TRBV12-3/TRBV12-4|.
CATRGGSYEQYF
TGTGCCACTCGGGGGGGGAGCTACGAGCAGTACTTC
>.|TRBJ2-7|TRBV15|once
CATSRDISDYSYEQYF
TGTGCCACCAGCAGAGATATTTCGGACTATTCCTACGAGCAGTACTTC
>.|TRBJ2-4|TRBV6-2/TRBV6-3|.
CASSYSLAKNIQYF
TGTGCCAGCAGTTACTCACTAGCCAAAAACATTCAGTACTTC
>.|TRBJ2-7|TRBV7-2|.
CASSLAQGWIYEQYF
TGTGCCAGCAGCTTAGCCCAGGGTTGGATCTACGAGCAGTACTTC
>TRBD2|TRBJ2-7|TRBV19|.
CASSIILITSGVPYEQYF
TGTGCCAGTAGTATAATACTTATTACTAGCGGGGTTCCCTACGAGCAGTACTTC
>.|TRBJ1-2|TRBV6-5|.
CASSLRSSGGYTF
TGTGCCAGCAGCCTCAGGTCCTCGGGGGGCTACACCTTC